The 27 T cell receptor beta chains below were found in one sample sequenced in a study of graft-versus-host responses after intestinal transplantation. The table came from immunoSEQ multiplex PCR; TCRdb's copy has only in-frame clones and leaves some out. The table has about 100,000 clones, about 93% seen once. No antigen is known for these receptors. The source material was unstimulated CD8+ T cells sorted from spleen or lymph node cells, sampled before intestinal transplant. These receptors all come from a human donor who received an intestinal transplant.

The J gene is TRBJ1-4, the V gene TRBV4-2, with D uncertain. V was clipped by 3 bases and J by 8 bases, with 13 bases between them. Germline V lookup: CDR1 LGHNA, CDR2 YNFKEQ. This CDR3 contains 14 residues. Here the CDR3 DNA reads TGTGCCAGCAGCCACTTATCGCACCGGGAAAAACTGTTTTTT. The encoded protein is CASSHLSHREKLFF.

The chain recombines TRBV6-5 with TRBJ2-7, with D tentatively TRBD1 or TRBD2 (5 bases each). With 6 bases removed from V and 4 bases from J, the gap between germline ends came to 19 bases. Germline assignment: CDR1 MNHEY and CDR2 SVGAGI. This CDR3 has 15 amino acids. The DNA of the CDR3 is TGTGCCAGCAGCCTCGGGGACCCGTGGGTTTACGAGCAGTACTTC. This gives the protein CASSLGDPWVYEQYF.

The CDR3 reads CASSPAQVFPETQYF. Here the CDR3 DNA reads TGTGCCAGCTCACCGGCCCAGGTTTTTCCAGAGACCCAGTACTTC. The genes are TRBV18 and TRBJ2-5; no definite D call. Germline lookup yields CDR1 KGHSH and CDR2 LQKENI. The CDR3 spans 15 residues. V was clipped by 3 bases and J by 4 bases, with 15 bases between them.

The V call is TRBV7-9, the J call TRBJ2-1; no definite D call. The CDR3 extends over 13 amino acids. Trimming stripped 1 base from V and 7 bases from J, with 8 bases between. Germline values: CDR1 SEHNR, CDR2 FQNEAQ (reference sequence). CDR3 in DNA: TGTGCCAGCAGCTTAGGGGGAAGTAATGAGCAGTTCTTC. Amino acids: CASSLGGSNEQFF.

This chain links TRBV2 with TRBJ2-6; D is perhaps TRBD1 or TRBD2 (6 bases each). The CDR3 loop spans 15 amino acids. Trimming removed 1 base from V and 7 bases from J, with 11 bases in between. Germline V gene lookup returns CDR1 SNHLY and CDR2 FYNNEI. The CDR3 loop reads CASSEEEGTANVLTF. As DNA, the CDR3 is TGTGCCAGCAGTGAAGAGGAGGGGACAGCCAACGTCCTGACTTTC.

This clone was detected only once. This chain connects TRBV19 to TRBJ1-6, with unresolved D. The ends were cut back, 6 bases at V and 4 bases at J, with 7 bases in the middle. Germline loops: CDR1 LNHDA, CDR2 SQIVND (reference sequence). CDR3 size: 13 residues. CDR3 bases: TGTGCCAGTAGGGGAGAGTATAATTCACCCCTCCACTTT. Protein: CASRGEYNSPLHF. The variable domain in full, completed from reference TRBV19 and TRBJ1-6, reads DGGITQSPKYLFRKEGQNVTLSCEQNLNHDAMYWYRQDPGQGLRLIYYSQIVNDFQKGDIAEGYSVSREKKESFPLTVTSAQKNPTAFYLCASRGEYNSPLHFGNGTRLTVT.

This clone was seen a single time. The rearrangement links TRBV5-1 to TRBJ2-1; D may match TRBD1 or TRBD2 (5 bases each). Germline lookup yields CDR1 SGHRS and CDR2 YFSETQ. The CDR3 runs 14 residues. The ends were cut back, 4 bases at V and 6 bases at J, with 14 bases in the middle. Here the CDR3 DNA reads TGCGCCAGCAGCCCCATCGAGAGGGGCAATGAGCAGTTCTTC. Amino acids: CASSPIERGNEQFF.

The chain joins TRBV4-1 to TRBJ1-3; no definite D call. The length of the CDR3 is 21 residues. V was trimmed by 1 base and J by 0 bases, leaving 25 bases between them. Per germline, CDR1 MGHRA and CDR2 YSYEKL. The CDR3 protein is CASSQGAGVLEFLSSGNTIYF. The CDR3 DNA is TGCGCCAGCAGCCAAGGCGCCGGGGTTCTAGAGTTCCTTTCCTCTGGAAACACCATATATTTT.

V gene TRBV11-1 combines with J gene TRBJ2-1, with D unclear. This CDR3 has 16 amino acids. V lost 4 bases and J lost 0, with 13 bases in between. Per the germline V gene, CDR1 is SGHAT and CDR2 is FQDESV (reference sequence). In nucleotides, the CDR3 is TGTGCCAGCAGCTACCCCGGGTCGAGCTCCTACAATGAGCAGTTCTTC. It specifies CASSYPGSSSYNEQFF. Using reference TRBV11-1 and TRBJ2-1 for the parts outside the CDR3, the full variable domain is EAEVAQSPRYKITEKSQAVAFWCDPISGHATLYWYRQILGQGPELLVQFQDESVVDDSQLPKDRFSAERLKGVDSTLKIQPAELGDSAMYLCASSYPGSSSYNEQFFGPGTRLTVL.

The chain carries TRBV6-5 and TRBJ2-7; D remains ambiguous. The CDR3 loop spans 13 amino acids. V was cut by 4 bases and J by 3 bases, with 10 bases left in between. Per the germline V gene, CDR1 is MNHEY and CDR2 is SVGAGI. CDR3 coding DNA: TGTGCCAGCAGTTTAGGACCCAGCTACGAGCAGTACTTC. Encoded protein: CASSLGPSYEQYF.

V and J are TRBV7-6 and TRBJ2-7; 7 bases line up with TRBD1. In germline, CDR1 is SGHVS, CDR2 FNYEAQ. The CDR3 covers 15 residues. V shed 5 bases, J shed 4 bases, and the junction held 11 bases outside the gene matches. The CDR3 loop reads CASSITPGQLYEQYF. In nucleotides, the CDR3 is TGTGCCAGCAGCATCACCCCGGGACAGCTATACGAGCAGTACTTC.

The J gene is TRBJ1-2, the V gene TRBV7-2; 8 positions match TRBD1. This CDR3 is built from 16 residues. The J segment lost 4 bases and the V segment lost 3 bases, leaving 10 bases of the junction unmatched. Germline V CDR1 and CDR2: SGHTA, FQGNSA. CDR3: CASSFTLTGAPYGYTF. The CDR3 DNA reads as TGTGCCAGCAGCTTTACGCTGACAGGGGCACCCTATGGCTACACCTTC.

A remark on this clone: Other DNA sequences of this sample code for an identical CDR3. V and J are TRBV29-1 and TRBJ2-7; 8 nucleotides line up with TRBD2. In germline, CDR1 is SQVTM, CDR2 ANQGSEA. This CDR3 spans 11 amino acids. V lost 4 bases to trimming and J lost 7 bases; unmatched junction nucleotides: 3. The CDR3 nucleotides are TGCAGCGTTGTGACGGGGGGGGAGCAGTACTTC. Its protein product is CSVVTGGEQYF.

J is TRBJ1-3 and V is TRBV5-1; D not resolved. V dropped 1 base and J dropped 0 bases, with 11 bases sitting between them. The germline CDR1 and CDR2 sequences are SGHRS and YFSETQ. This CDR3 region has 16 residues. CDR3 amino acids: CASSLSSPSSGNTIYF. DNA of the CDR3: TGCGCCAGCAGCTTGTCAAGCCCTTCCTCTGGAAACACCATATATTTT.

The V call is TRBV10-2, the J call TRBJ2-5; D might be TRBD1 (7 bases). There are 13 residues in the CDR3. V was cut by 9 bases and J by 4 bases, with 15 bases left in between. Germline V lookup: CDR1 WSHSY, CDR2 SAAADI. DNA of the CDR3: TGCGCCAGTATAGACCAGGGGGGAGAGACCCAGTACTTC. It yields the protein CASIDQGGETQYF.

The rearrangement uses TRBV27 and TRBJ2-5, with a tentative D call TRBD1 (5 bases). Germline V CDR1 and CDR2: MNHEY, SMNVEV (reference sequence). V lost 3 bases and J lost 4, with 12 bases in between. The length of the CDR3 is 14 residues. CDR3 protein: CASSLTVLGETQYF. The DNA of the CDR3 is TGTGCCAGCAGTTTGACAGTGCTGGGAGAGACCCAGTACTTC.

This sequence joins TRBV7-9 and TRBJ1-1; 7 nucleotides agree with TRBD1. The CDR3 covers 14 residues. With V trimmed by 3 bases and J by 4 bases, 5 bases remained unmatched. CDR1 is SEHNR and CDR2 is FQNEAQ in the germline V gene (reference sequence). The CDR3 DNA sequence: TGTGCCAGCAGCTTCCCAGGGGGTGTCACTGAAGCTTTCTTT. Amino acids: CASSFPGGVTEAFF.

The chain employs TRBV5-1 and TRBJ1-2; D call uncertain. V lost 5 bases to trimming and J lost 4 bases, with 12 bases between them. Germline-derived CDR1 and CDR2 are SGHRS and YFSETQ. The CDR3 contains 13 residues. The DNA of the CDR3 is TGCGCCAGCAGGTCCGGGCGAACCTATGGCTACACCTTC. Its translation: CASRSGRTYGYTF.

The chain employs TRBV7-6 and TRBJ2-7, with TRBD1 matching over 10 bases. The CDR3 consists of 13 residues. Unmatched junction bases numbered 4, after V lost 6 bases and J lost 5 bases. Germline V gene data show CDR1 as SGHVS and CDR2 as FNYEAQ. Here the CDR3 reads CASSWDRGNEQYF. In DNA, the CDR3 is TGTGCCAGCAGTTGGGACAGGGGAAACGAGCAGTACTTC.

J is TRBJ1-1 and V is TRBV11-2, with TRBD1 matching over 10 bases. Germline CDR1 is SGHAT and CDR2 is FQNNGV. This CDR3 has 14 amino acids. Unmatched junction bases numbered 4, after V lost 5 bases and J lost 4 bases. DNA of the CDR3: TGTGCCAGCAGCACCCGGGACAGGGGCACTGAAGCTTTCTTT. Translated: CASSTRDRGTEAFF.

V is TRBV4-1 and J is TRBJ2-7, with 10 bases matching TRBD2. The CDR3 has 16 amino acids. V lost 4 bases, J lost 4 bases, and 10 bases stayed unmatched. The germline CDR1 and CDR2 sequences are MGHRA and YSYEKL. CDR3: CASSPGASSGGYEQYF. The CDR3 DNA is TGCGCCAGCAGCCCGGGCGCGTCTAGCGGGGGTTACGAGCAGTACTTC.

V and J are TRBV7-6 and TRBJ2-4, with TRBD2 identical over 11 bases. With 3 bases clipped from V and 4 bases from J, the junction kept 5 bases outside the gene matches. CDR1 and CDR2 (germline): SGHVS, FNYEAQ. The CDR3 totals 16 residues. CDR3 region: CASSFGGTSGKNIQYF. CDR3 DNA: TGTGCCAGCAGCTTTGGGGGGACTAGCGGTAAAAACATTCAGTACTTC.

V usage is TRBV9 and J usage is TRBJ2-3, with 12 bases fitting TRBD2. The CDR3 consists of 15 residues. CDR1 and CDR2 (germline): SGDLS, YYNGEE. The V segment lost 3 bases and the J segment 5 bases; nucleotides outside the gene matches: 4. In DNA, the CDR3 is TGTGCCAGCAGCGGCCTAGCGGGAGGGATAGATACGCAGTATTTT. It codes for CASSGLAGGIDTQYF.

The chain has TRBV2 and TRBJ1-5; 9 bases map to TRBD1. The CDR3 has 13 amino acids. Looked up from germline, CDR1 is SNHLY and CDR2 is FYNNEI. Trimming cost V 6 bases and J 5 bases; bases outside gene matches: 2. The CDR3 is CASRDRGYQPQHF. The CDR3 nucleotides are TGTGCCAGCAGGGACAGGGGATATCAGCCCCAGCATTTT.

The chain uses TRBV7-6 and TRBJ2-7, with 7 bases identical to TRBD2. The V segment lost 5 bases and the J segment 3 bases; nucleotides outside the gene matches: 7. CDR3 length: 14 residues. Germline CDR1 reads SGHVS; CDR2 reads FNYEAQ. The CDR3 loop reads CASSLGGGVYEQYF. In nucleotides, the CDR3 is TGTGCCAGCAGCCTAGGCGGGGGAGTCTACGAGCAGTACTTC.

V usage is TRBV29-1 and J usage is TRBJ2-2, with TRBD2 matching 7 bases. Germline CDR1 SQVTM, CDR2 ANQGSEA. The CDR3 runs to 13 residues. J was trimmed by 1 base and V by 5 bases; bases with no gene match: 1. The CDR3 region has the DNA TGCAGCGTTCTAGCGGAGAACACCGGGGAGCTGTTTTTT. Translated, it gives CSVLAENTGELFF.

The chain has TRBV27 and TRBJ2-7; the D gene is possibly TRBD2 (5 bases). The germline V gene encodes CDR1 MNHEY and CDR2 SMNVEV (reference sequence). The CDR3 contains 12 residues. Trimming cost V 5 bases and J 4 bases, with 9 bases left between them. The CDR3 nucleotides read TGTGCCAGCAGTCCCTCGGGGTACGAGCAGTACTTC. Translating gives CASSPSGYEQYF.